One sample yielded the 22 T cell receptor beta chains listed below, sequenced in a study of T-cell reconstitution after alpha-beta-depleted transplantation in children. Unique molecular identifiers tagged the TCRbeta library. TCRdb redid the calling of the PCR reads with MiXCR, one entry per CDR3 protein. The data hold about 590,000 distinct CDR3 sequences, with approximately 12% observed a single time. The specimen comprised PBMCs, mostly from graft donor cells, sampled 360 days after TCRalphabeta/CD19-depleted stem cell transplant. The receptor source for this set is a male patient younger than 18 who had a stem cell transplant for acute myeloid leukemia, so the T cells may come from the graft donor.

This sequence joins TRBV20-1 and TRBJ2-5, with 14 bases identical to TRBD2. The germline V gene has CDR1 DFQATT and CDR2 SNEGSKA (reference sequence). The CDR3 is 17 amino acids. The trim removed 4 bases at V and 4 bases at J, leaving 11 bases unmatched. The CDR3 nucleotides read TGCAGTGCTACGAAAGGGACTAGCGGGAGAATCTTAGAGACCCAGTACTTC. Translating it yields CSATKGTSGRILETQYF.

A few counts support this clonotype. This chain links TRBV28 with TRBJ1-6; D perhaps matches TRBD1 (5 bases). The ends were cut back, 3 bases at V and 8 bases at J, with 20 bases in the middle. CDR3 length: 17 residues. Germline V gene sequence: CDR1 MDHEN, CDR2 SYDVKM. As DNA, the CDR3 is TGTGCCAGCAGTTTCTGGGACGACCCTAGCCGCTATTCACCCCTCCACTTT. Encoded protein: CASSFWDDPSRYSPLHF.

The rearrangement joins TRBV7-6 to TRBJ2-7; D remains ambiguous. The germline V gene encodes CDR1 SGHVS and CDR2 FNYEAQ. Trimming stripped 5 bases from V and 5 bases from J, with 10 bases between. The CDR3 is 12 amino acids. The CDR3 spells CASSPNIHEQYF. CDR3 coding DNA: TGTGCCAGCAGCCCCAATATACACGAGCAGTACTTC.

The gene calls are TRBV4-3 and TRBJ2-1, with D possibly TRBD2 on 5 matching bases. The CDR3 is 15 amino acids. With 2 bases removed from V and 3 bases from J, the gap between germline ends came to 11 bases. The germline CDR1 and CDR2 sequences are LGHNA and YSLEER. The CDR3 sequence: CASSQTRARYNEQFF. The CDR3 nucleotides are TGCGCCAGCAGCCAAACGCGGGCCCGCTACAATGAGCAGTTCTTC.

This sequence joins TRBV30 and TRBJ1-1; D perhaps matches TRBD1 (5 bases). Germline values: CDR1 GTSNPN, CDR2 SVGIG (reference sequence). Trimming removed 1 base from V and 1 base from J, with 10 bases in between. The length of the CDR3 is 14 residues. The CDR3, as DNA: TGTGCCTGGAGTGGGGGGTTATCGAACACTGAAGCTTTCTTT. This sequence encodes CAWSGGLSNTEAFF. The variable domain in full, completed from reference TRBV30 and TRBJ1-1, reads SQTIHQWPATLVQPVGSPLSLECTVEGTSNPNLYWYRQAAGRGLQLLFYSVGIGQISSEVPQNLSASRPQDRQFILSSKKLLLSDSGFYLCAWSGGLSNTEAFFGQGTRLTVV.

This clonotype was recorded a few times. The J gene is TRBJ2-2, the V gene TRBV27, with 7 bases matching TRBD1. CDR3 length: 16 residues. Germline V gives CDR1 MNHEY, CDR2 SMNVEV (reference sequence). V lost 1 base to trimming and J lost 9 bases; unmatched junction nucleotides: 11. This chain's CDR3 is CASSLYTGVVPRELFF. In DNA, the CDR3 is TGTGCCAGCAGTTTATACACAGGGGTTGTGCCCAGGGAGCTGTTTTTT.

This clonotype has at least ten counts. The gene calls are TRBV4-3 and TRBJ2-1; 7 nucleotides match TRBD2. V lost 1 base to trimming and J lost 3 bases; unmatched junction nucleotides: 3. The CDR3 contains 15 residues. The germline V gene encodes CDR1 LGHNA and CDR2 YSLEER. This CDR3 is CASSQGAGIYNEQFF. The DNA of the CDR3 is TGCGCCAGCAGCCAAGGAGCGGGAATCTACAATGAGCAGTTCTTC.

This clonotype occurred many times. This chain joins TRBV6-2 or TRBV6-3 and TRBJ2-1; TRBD2 might be the D (5 bases). Germline lookup yields CDR1 MNHEY and CDR2 SVGEGT. The V end lost 11 bases, the J end lost 4 bases, and 15 bases lay between the germline ends. This CDR3 is 13 amino acids long. CDR3 sequence: CAGGRTVYNEQFF. The CDR3 DNA reads as TGTGCCGGCGGGCGGACTGTTTACAATGAGCAGTTCTTC.

This chain uses TRBV7-3 with TRBJ2-3; D not certain. The CDR3 is 15 residues long. Germline CDR1 is SGHTA and CDR2 is FQGTGA. Deletions cut 3 bases from V and 2 bases from J, with 12 bases between. CDR3 sequence reads: CASSFSSTSTDTQYF. The DNA of the CDR3 is TGTGCCAGCAGCTTTTCGTCTACTTCCACAGATACGCAGTATTTT.

The genes are TRBV20-1 and TRBJ2-1, with 16 bases aligning to TRBD2. The germline gives CDR1 DFQATT, CDR2 SNEGSKA (reference sequence). J gave up 10 bases and V 3 bases, and 12 bases lay outside the gene matches. The CDR3 is made up of 17 amino acids. The CDR3 is CSASVGTSGRAHTEQFF. The CDR3 nucleotides are TGCAGTGCTAGCGTTGGGACTAGCGGGAGGGCTCACACCGAGCAGTTCTTC.

This clonotype turned up a few times. The chain joins TRBV3-1 to TRBJ2-1; D ambiguous. The CDR3 runs to 14 residues. Trimming removed 0 bases at V and 8 bases at J, with 11 bases between. Germline-derived CDR1 and CDR2 are LGHDT and YNNKEL (reference sequence). CDR3 DNA sequence: TGTGCCAGCAGCCAAGAGCCGCTTCCGGATGAGCAGTTCTTC. It specifies CASSQEPLPDEQFF.

This clonotype was seen more than once but under ten times. The V and J genes are TRBV27 and TRBJ2-5, with TRBD2 matching over 9 bases. This CDR3 has 19 amino acids. V shed 0 bases, J shed 5 bases, and the junction held 16 bases outside the gene matches. Germline assignment: CDR1 MNHEY and CDR2 SMNVEV (reference sequence). The CDR3 coding sequence is TGTGCCAGCAGTTTATCGATACCTCCCAGAAGCGGGAGGTTCGAGACCCAGTACTTC. Translated: CASSLSIPPRSGRFETQYF.

V usage is TRBV7-2 and J usage is TRBJ2-1, with 9 bases fitting TRBD2. The CDR3 length is 17 residues. J lost 9 bases, V lost 5 bases, and 17 bases had no gene match. CDR1 is SGHTA and CDR2 is FQGNSA in the germline V gene. The CDR3 nucleotides read TGTGCCAGCAGCGGGGGTAGGGGGACTAGCCCGGGTATTGAGCAGTTCTTC. Protein: CASSGGRGTSPGIEQFF.

This clonotype showed up many times. The chain recombines TRBV29-1 with TRBJ2-2; 11 nucleotides match TRBD2. The trim removed 3 bases at V and 6 bases at J, leaving 9 bases unmatched. Per the germline V gene, CDR1 is SQVTM and CDR2 is ANQGSEA. The CDR3 length is 16 residues. The CDR3 region is CSVENPTSGSAGELFF. The CDR3 bases are TGCAGCGTTGAGAACCCTACTAGCGGGAGCGCCGGGGAGCTGTTTTTT.

Only a few counts were recorded for this clonotype. The chain recombines TRBV7-3 with TRBJ2-5; 15 nucleotides line up with TRBD2. The CDR3 extends over 16 amino acids. From germline, CDR1 is SGHTA and CDR2 FQGTGA. Trimming at V came to 5 bases and at J to 4 bases, leaving 5 bases not matched to a gene. Here the CDR3 DNA reads TGTGCCAGCAGCCTCGGACTAGCGGGAGGGCCAGAGACCCAGTACTTC. Translation gives CASSLGLAGGPETQYF. Looking up the rest from reference TRBV7-3 and TRBJ2-5 gives the full variable domain: GAGVSQTPSNKVTEKGKYVELRCDPISGHTALYWYRQSLGQGPEFLIYFQGTGAADDSGLPNDRFFAVRPEGSVSTLKIQRTERGDSAVYLCASSLGLAGGPETQYFGPGTRLLVL.

This rearrangement joins TRBV20-1 to TRBJ2-1, with 7 bases that match TRBD2. V lost 6 bases, J lost 7 bases, and 12 bases stayed unmatched. CDR3 size: 14 residues. CDR1 and CDR2 (germline): DFQATT, SNEGSKA (reference sequence). The CDR3 spells CSALSGEGPNEQFF. The CDR3 nucleotides are TGCAGTGCCCTCTCTGGGGAGGGCCCAAATGAGCAGTTCTTC.

This clonotype was detected only a few times. The chain combines TRBV28 with TRBJ2-5, with D maybe TRBD1 (5 bases). Deletions cut 3 bases from V and 7 bases from J, with 9 bases between. Looked up from germline, CDR1 is MDHEN and CDR2 is SYDVKM. CDR3 length: 12 residues. The CDR3 DNA sequence: TGTGCCAGCAGTTTTAGGGGTGCGACCCAGTACTTC. Translated: CASSFRGATQYF.

In this sample, this clonotype turned up a few times. This chain links TRBV27 with TRBJ2-1; TRBD2 might be the D (6 bases). The V end lost 8 bases, the J end lost 10 bases, and 12 bases lay between the germline ends. Looked up from germline, CDR1 is MNHEY and CDR2 is SMNVEV (reference sequence). The CDR3 covers 11 residues. CDR3 coding DNA: TGTGCCAGCCGGGATCGGGGGGAGCAGTTCTTC. Residues: CASRDRGEQFF.

This clonotype was picked up a small number of times. The genes are TRBV10-3 and TRBJ2-1; TRBD2 might be the D (5 bases). V was shortened by 9 bases and J by 5 bases, with 8 bases between the two germline ends. The CDR3 is 11 amino acids. The germline gives CDR1 ENHRY, CDR2 SYGVKD. CDR3 nucleotides: TGTGCCATACTAGGTAACAATGAGCAGTTCTTC. It codes for CAILGNNEQFF.

The chain has TRBV20-1 and TRBJ2-1, with D tentatively TRBD2 (6 bases). Per the germline V gene, CDR1 is DFQATT and CDR2 is SNEGSKA (reference sequence). V was pared by 0 bases and J by 6 bases, with 18 bases between. This CDR3 comprises 16 residues. Written as DNA, the CDR3 is TGCAGTGCTAGAGAAGGTCGGCGGGGTGGGGTCAATGAGCAGTTCTTC. Residues: CSAREGRRGGVNEQFF.

The sample holds a few counts of this clonotype. J is TRBJ2-7 and V is TRBV12-3 or TRBV12-4; weak D call: TRBD1 (5 bases). The germline V and J ends were trimmed by 4 bases and 1 base, with 20 bases remaining between them. This CDR3 is 17 amino acids long. Written as DNA, the CDR3 is TGTGCCAGCAGTTCCGGACCAGGGCCTTATTTGTCCTACGAGCAGTACTTC. This codes for CASSSGPGPYLSYEQYF.

This chain connects TRBV20-1 to TRBJ2-3; TRBD2 might be the D (6 bases). CDR3 size: 14 residues. Germline values: CDR1 DFQATT, CDR2 SNEGSKA (reference sequence). Trimming pared 6 bases from V and 2 bases from J, leaving 15 bases between. CDR3 sequence: CSASLGGTTDTQYF. The CDR3, as DNA: TGCAGTGCCAGTCTGGGAGGCACCACAGATACGCAGTATTTT.